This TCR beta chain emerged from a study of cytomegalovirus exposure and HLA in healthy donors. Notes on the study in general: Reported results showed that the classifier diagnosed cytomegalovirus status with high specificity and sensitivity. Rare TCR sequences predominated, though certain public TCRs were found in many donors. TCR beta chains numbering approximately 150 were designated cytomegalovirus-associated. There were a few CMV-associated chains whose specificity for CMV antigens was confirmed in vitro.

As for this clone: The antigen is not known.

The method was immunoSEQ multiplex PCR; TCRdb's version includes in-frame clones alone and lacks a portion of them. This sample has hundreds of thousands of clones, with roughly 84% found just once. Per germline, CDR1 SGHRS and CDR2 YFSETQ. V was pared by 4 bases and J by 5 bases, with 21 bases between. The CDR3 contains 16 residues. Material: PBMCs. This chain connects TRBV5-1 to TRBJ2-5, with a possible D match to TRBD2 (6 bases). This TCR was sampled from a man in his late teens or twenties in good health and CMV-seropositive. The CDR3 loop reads CASSHDGGESGETQYF. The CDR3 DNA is TGCGCCAGCAGCCACGACGGGGGTGAGAGTGGGGAGACCCAGTACTTC.